Below, 4 T cell receptor beta chains from the same sample are listed, as sequenced in a study of long-term antiretroviral therapy in people with HIV. Investigators performed immunoSEQ version v3.0 at survey level. Profiled with immunoSEQ multiplex PCR; TCRdb holds only in-frame clones, not every one. The repertoire consists of around 40,000 clones, with roughly nine tenths occurring once and the leading ten covering around 4.7%. Here the sequenced sample was unsorted PBMCs, taken 0.1 years before starting antiretroviral therapy. These receptors were collected from a woman aged 50 to 65 with HIV.

This clone was seen more than once but under ten times. V is TRBV7-9 and J is TRBJ2-2; the D gene is possibly TRBD2 (5 bases). CDR1 is SEHNR, CDR2 FQNEAQ, per germline (reference sequence). This CDR3 region has 13 residues. V lost 5 bases to trimming and J lost 7 bases, with 11 bases between them. CDR3 sequence reads: CASSGLFDGELFF. CDR3 in DNA: TGTGCCAGCAGCGGACTGTTTGACGGGGAGCTGTTTTTT.

The V call is TRBV11-2, the J call TRBJ2-2; the D gene is possibly TRBD2 (5 bases). This CDR3 has 15 amino acids. Between the trimmed V and J ends, which lost 4 bases and 4 bases, there was a span of 13 bases. Germline V CDR1 and CDR2: SGHAT, FQNNGV. CDR3 amino acids: CASSYFGVFTGELFF. In DNA form, the CDR3 reads TGTGCCAGCAGCTACTTCGGGGTATTCACCGGGGAGCTGTTTTTT.

The rearrangement links TRBV7-2 to TRBJ2-3; D is unresolved. Per the germline V gene, CDR1 is SGHTA and CDR2 is FQGNSA. The CDR3 is 13 amino acids. V was shortened by 3 bases and J by 8 bases, with 12 bases between the two germline ends. The CDR3 region has the DNA TGTGCCAGCAGCTTGGGTAGTAGTGGTACGCAGTATTTT. Its protein product is CASSLGSSGTQYF.

The rearrangement uses TRBV11-2 and TRBJ2-1; 7 positions agree with TRBD1. The junction had 7 bases not matched to a gene; V was cut back by 5 bases and J by 6 bases. CDR3 length: 14 amino acids. Looked up from germline, CDR1 is SGHAT and CDR2 is FQNNGV. CDR3 sequence reads: CASSTPTGSNEQFF. The CDR3 bases are TGTGCCAGCAGCACCCCGACAGGGTCCAATGAGCAGTTCTTC.